These T cell receptor beta chains were read from a single sample in a study of cytomegalovirus exposure and HLA in healthy donors. Data came from immunoSEQ multiplex PCR; TCRdb stores just in-frame clones and leaves some out. Here the sample table reports 45,000 to 60,000 clones. The sequencing sample was made of PBMCs. All receptors come from a female donor in good health and CMV-seronegative. CDR3s include the opening cysteine and the closing phenylalanine or tryptophan. The D gene is left open where the match is weak.

d_call	v_call	cdr3_length	j_call	cdr3_aa	cdr3_nt
TRBD1	TRBV18	16	TRBJ2-2	CASSPDRGSNTGELFF	TGTGCCAGCTCACCGGACAGGGGATCGAACACCGGGGAGCTGTTTTTT
.	TRBV30	13	TRBJ1-5	CAWKGGLDQPQHF	TGTGCCTGGAAGGGAGGGCTGGATCAGCCCCAGCATTTT
.	TRBV30	12	TRBJ1-5	CAWSRGNQPQHF	TGTGCCTGGAGTAGGGGGAATCAGCCCCAGCATTTT
.	TRBV11-1	13	TRBJ2-1	CASTQAAGHEQFF	TGTGCCAGCACCCAGGCGGCGGGTCATGAGCAGTTCTTC
TRBD1	TRBV18	16	TRBJ1-4	CASSPLAGTGNEKLFF	TGTGCCAGCTCACCACTTGCCGGGACAGGGAATGAAAAACTGTTTTTT
.	TRBV7-2	16	TRBJ1-1	CASSFSRRSMNTEAFF	TGTGCCAGCAGCTTTTCACGACGGAGTATGAACACTGAAGCTTTCTTT
.	TRBV4-1	17	TRBJ1-1	CASSQDLAGALMAEAFF	TGCGCCAGCAGCCAAGATTTGGCAGGGGCACTAATGGCTGAAGCTTTCTTT
TRBD2	TRBV19	15	TRBJ2-1	CASSIDQRGVGEQFF	TGTGCCAGTAGTATAGACCAGCGGGGGGTTGGTGAGCAGTTCTTC
TRBD1	TRBV5-1	16	TRBJ2-7	CASSLVGGQDSYEQSF	TGCGCCAGCAGCTTGGTTGGGGGACAGGACTCCTACGAGCAGTCCTTC
TRBD2	TRBV29-1	13	TRBJ2-7	CIIRLAHSYEQYF	TGCATCATAAGACTAGCCCACAGCTACGAGCAGTACTTC
.	TRBV5-1	12	TRBJ1-1	CASREEGSRAFF	TGCGCCAGCAGAGAGGAGGGATCGAGAGCTTTCTTT
TRBD1	TRBV7-2	15	TRBJ1-1	CASSLAGTANTEAFF	TGTGCCAGCAGCTTAGCGGGGACAGCGAACACTGAAGCTTTCTTT
TRBD1	TRBV6-7	16	TRBJ1-5	CASSLKQGAVSQPQHF	TGTGCCAGCAGCCTGAAACAGGGGGCTGTTAGTCAGCCCCAGCATTTT
.	TRBV4-1	15	TRBJ2-2	CASSQVGGHTGELFF	TGCGCCAGCAGTCAAGTCGGAGGGCACACCGGGGAGCTGTTTTTT
.	TRBV5-1	14	TRBJ1-1	CASSPEGGGTEAFF	TGCGCCAGCAGCCCCGAGGGGGGGGGCACTGAAGCTTTCTTT
.	TRBV13	14	TRBJ2-1	CASSLGRGANEQFF	TGTGCCAGCAGCTTAGGCCGGGGGGCGAATGAGCAGTTCTTC
.	TRBV29-1	12	TRBJ2-7	CSVEGPPYEQYF	TGCAGCGTTGAGGGGCCCCCCTACGAGCAGTACTTC
TRBD1	TRBV4-1	16	TRBJ2-7	CASSPRIKQGGHEQYF	TGCGCCAGCAGCCCCCGAATTAAACAGGGGGGCCACGAGCAGTACTTC
.	TRBV4-1	18	TRBJ1-5	CASSPLPGGVDSNQPQHF	TGCGCCAGCAGCCCCCTGCCAGGAGGGGTCGATAGCAATCAGCCCCAGCATTTT
TRBD2	TRBV7-2	19	TRBJ2-1	CASSLAQGSGSFRGNEQFF	TGTGCCAGCAGCTTAGCGCAAGGTAGCGGGAGTTTTCGTGGCAATGAGCAGTTCTTC
.	TRBV2	13	TRBJ1-2	CASSATTNYGYTF	TGTGCCAGCAGTGCGACAACTAACTATGGCTACACCTTC
TRBD2	TRBV6-5	15	TRBJ2-3	CASSYETSGEGTQYF	TGTGCCAGCAGTTACGAGACTAGCGGGGAGGGTACGCAGTATTTT
.	TRBV9	13	TRBJ2-5	CASSVIGSGTQYF	TGTGCCAGCAGCGTGATCGGCTCAGGGACCCAGTACTTC
.	TRBV30	14	TRBJ1-5	CAWSVGRGNQPQHF	TGTGCCTGGAGTGTGGGGAGGGGTAATCAGCCCCAGCATTTT
.	TRBV4-2	15	TRBJ1-2	CASSQGLGVNYGYTF	TGTGCCAGCAGCCAAGGCCTCGGGGTGAACTATGGCTACACCTTC
TRBD1	TRBV25-1	15	TRBJ2-7	CASSESGTAIYEQYF	TGTGCCAGCAGTGAATCTGGGACAGCAATCTACGAGCAGTACTTC
.	TRBV29-1	12	TRBJ1-1	CSGQVTNTEAFF	TGCAGCGGACAAGTGACGAACACTGAAGCTTTCTTT